This T cell receptor beta chain was recovered during a study of blood T cell repertoires in COVID-19. Study context: T cells, B-cell-depleted T cells, or PBMCs provided the cDNA or gDNA that served as material.

Cohort assignment relied on participant-reported clinical history. TCRdb's table, derived via immunoSEQ multiplex PCR, lists solely in-frame clones and lacks some. The repertoire holds 400,000 to 500,000 clones, roughly 90% seen once, with 1.8% in the top ten. The CDR3 runs to 13 residues. Per germline, CDR1 WSHSY and CDR2 SAAADI. V lost 7 bases and J 2 bases, leaving 6 bases between the germline ends. This TCR derives from a woman aged 40 to 50 who had recovered from COVID-19. This chain uses TRBV10-2 with TRBJ1-6, with a weak D call TRBD1 (5 bases). The specimen sequenced was PBMCs or T cells enriched from blood (not recorded which). The CDR3 reads CASIGAYNSPLHF. The CDR3 DNA reads TGCGCCAGCATAGGGGCCTATAATTCACCCCTCCACTTT.